This TCR beta chain was found in a study of T cell changes during pregnancy in multiple sclerosis. Some clones are missing from TCRdb's copy, which holds only in-frame ones; the method was immunoSEQ multiplex PCR. This table has around 45,000 clones, over 80% appearing once. Germline assignment: CDR1 SGHDT and CDR2 YYEEEE. J lost 8 bases, V lost 5 bases, and 14 bases had no gene match. The CDR3 totals 15 residues. V gene TRBV5-6 combines with J gene TRBJ1-2; TRBD1 agrees at 8 bases. This clonotype originated in a female donor with multiple sclerosis, enrolled in a pregnancy study. The material sequenced was CD4+ T cells from peripheral blood mononuclear cells, taken before pregnancy. In nucleotides, the CDR3 is TGTGCCAGCAGAATCAAATCAGGGGGCGCGGAAGGCTACACCTTC. It specifies CASRIKSGGAEGYTF. The full variable domain, its missing parts supplied by reference TRBV5-6 and TRBJ1-2, is DAGVTQSPTHLIKTRGQQVTLRCSPKSGHDTVSWYQQALGQGPQFIFQYYEEEERQRGNFPDRFSGHQFPNYSSELNVNALLLGDSALYLCASRIKSGGAEGYTFGSGTRLTVV.